One T cell receptor beta chain is described in this entry. Its antigen is still unknown. The sample comes from a study of blood T cells in healthy people across ages. The people who gave samples were healthy Caucasians from Russia, aged roughly 6 to 90. Study-level results: Both naive CD4+ cell counts and diversity were greater in long-lived donors than in aged donors. PBMCs that were unsorted prevented a conclusive naive versus antigen-experienced comparison.

It was with a sample-barcoded 5' primer and a J-beta primer mix that a second PCR of about 7 to 12 cycles was run. Every cDNA was tagged by a template-switch adaptor with 12 random nucleotides. MiXCR was run by TCRdb on the 5' RACE reads, yielding one entry per CDR3 protein. This table holds almost 300,000 distinct CDR3 sequences, 25% to 30% found once. In germline, CDR1 is SGHVS, CDR2 FQNEAQ. The CDR3 covers 13 residues. Trimming shortened V by 7 bases and J by 5 bases, and 15 bases separated the two germline ends. The source is a woman aged 70-85 years in good health. Specimen: blood. The chain has TRBV7-8 and TRBJ2-7; D may be TRBD2 (5 bases). CDR3 amino acids: CASNPGGYHEQYF. The CDR3 bases are TGTGCCAGCAATCCGGGCGGGTATCACGAGCAGTACTTC.